A selection of T cell receptor beta chains follows, all from one sample in a study. TCRdb reprocessed the 5' RACE reads via MiXCR and lists one record per CDR3 protein. Of around 43,000 distinct CDR3 sequences in the sample, approximately 17% are singletons; the top ten hold 2.5% to 3%. The sample consisted of naive CD4+ T cells sorted from a lymph node. The receptors derive from a female donor with breast cancer. CDR3s leave out the opening cysteine and the closing phenylalanine or tryptophan.

V	J	CDR3
TRBV4-3	TRBJ2-1	ASSQFTSGSGGDEQF
TRBV6-5	TRBJ1-1	ASRPNPGKNTEAF
TRBV9	TRBJ2-3	ASSPSLAGGMTDTQY
TRBV7-2	TRBJ2-7	ASSSSSSSYEQY
TRBV6-5	TRBJ1-3	ASRYQGGDTIY
TRBV5-1	TRBJ2-1	ASSLAGYDNEQF
TRBV5-1	TRBJ2-7	ASALKPRDAGEQY
TRBV4-2	TRBJ2-7	ASSQLAGGYEQY
TRBV7-9	TRBJ1-5	ASSPDGGQGVSQPQH
TRBV25-1	TRBJ1-1	ASTAETGTEAF
TRBV7-9	TRBJ2-3	ASSVNWDRATDTQY
TRBV11-2	TRBJ1-2	ASSLSPGATGYT